What follows are 9 T cell receptor beta chains derived from one specimen sequenced in a study of T cell responses to AZD1222 COVID-19 vaccine. Clones were read by immunoSEQ multiplex PCR, and TCRdb kept only the in-frame ones, dropping some. This sample carries approximately 93,000 clones, around 91% of them seen once, and the ten largest clones take 5% to 6.5%. Sequences were derived from peripheral blood, sampled 28 days after the second AZD1222 dose. The receptors shown here come from an adult who received the AZD1222 COVID-19 vaccine.

V and J are TRBV7-2 and TRBJ1-2; a possible D gene is TRBD1 (5 bases). Trimming took 5 bases from V and 3 from J, leaving 10 bases between them. This CDR3 comprises 13 residues. Germline V gene lookup returns CDR1 SGHTA and CDR2 FQGNSA. CDR3: CASSPGGYYGYTF. DNA for the CDR3: TGTGCCAGCAGCCCCGGGGGGTACTATGGCTACACCTTC. Combining the CDR3 with reference TRBV7-2 and TRBJ1-2 gives the whole variable domain GAGVSQSPSNKVTEKGKDVELRCDPISGHTALYWYRQSLGQGLEFLIYFQGNSAPDKSGLPSDRFSAERTGGSVSTLTIQRTQQEDSAVYLCASSPGGYYGYTFGSGTRLTVV.

The chain joins TRBV12-3 or TRBV12-4 to TRBJ2-1; unclear D gene. This CDR3 contains 12 residues. V was clipped by 6 bases and J by 5 bases, with 8 bases between them. The CDR3: CASSFSHNEQFF. The CDR3 region has the DNA TGTGCCAGCAGCTTCAGCCACAATGAGCAGTTCTTC.

The CDR3 sequence is CASSLLRGQDTEAFF. DNA for the CDR3: TGTGCCAGCAGCTTGCTTAGGGGCCAGGACACTGAAGCTTTCTTT. This chain joins TRBV5-6 and TRBJ1-1, with D possibly being TRBD1 (5 bases). Between the trimmed V and J ends, which lost 1 base and 3 bases, there was a span of 13 bases. This CDR3 is 15 amino acids long. CDR1 and CDR2 from the germline V gene are SGHDT and YYEEEE.

This clone was found once. The rearrangement joins TRBV6-2 or TRBV6-3 to TRBJ2-2; the D call may be TRBD1 or TRBD2 (6 bases each). There are 15 residues in the CDR3. V lost 2 bases, J lost 0 bases, and 7 bases lay in between. The germline V gene encodes CDR1 MNHEY and CDR2 SVGEGT. CDR3 nucleotide sequence: TGTGCCAGCAGTTACGGGGGGCCGAACACCGGGGAGCTGTTTTTT. Translating gives CASSYGGPNTGELFF.

J is TRBJ1-4 and V is TRBV3-1 (or the pseudogene TRBV3-2); D call uncertain. The CDR3 totals 11 residues. Germline CDR1 is LGHDT and CDR2 is YNNKEL (reference sequence). V lost 6 bases to trimming and J lost 7 bases, with 6 bases between them. The CDR3 sequence: CASRTGEKLFF. CDR3 sequence (DNA): TGTGCCAGCAGGACGGGTGAAAAACTGTTTTTT.

V usage is TRBV6-5 and J usage is TRBJ1-5, with 8 nucleotides matching TRBD1. The CDR3 has 13 residues. The germline V gene encodes CDR1 MNHEY and CDR2 SVGAGI. V was pared by 0 bases and J by 8 bases, with 0 bases of the junction left unmatched. This chain's CDR3 is CASSYSTGEPQHF. CDR3 DNA sequence: TGTGCCAGCAGTTACTCGACAGGGGAGCCCCAGCATTTT.

This clone occurred a few times. The chain is built from TRBV5-6 and TRBJ1-1; no definite D call. In germline, CDR1 is SGHDT, CDR2 YYEEEE. The V and J ends lost 2 bases and 0 bases respectively, with 20 bases between them. CDR3 size: 18 residues. As DNA, the CDR3 is TGTGCCAGCAGCTTAACGGTCTCACCCCTTTATATGAACACTGAAGCTTTCTTT. As protein: CASSLTVSPLYMNTEAFF.

The chain is built from TRBV12-5 and TRBJ1-4; maybe TRBD1 (6 bases). Germline loops: CDR1 LGHNT, CDR2 FRNRAP. V was clipped by 0 bases and J by 8 bases, with 13 bases between them. This CDR3 comprises 15 residues. DNA of the CDR3: TGTGCTAGTGGTTTGGTACTAACAGGGAGCGAAAAACTGTTTTTT. Translating gives CASGLVLTGSEKLFF.

This rearrangement joins TRBV28 to TRBJ1-1, with D perhaps TRBD1 (5 bases). The V gene lost 4 bases and the J gene lost 8 bases, with 23 bases spanning the gap. The CDR3 runs to 16 residues. Germline lookup yields CDR1 MDHEN and CDR2 SYDVKM. CDR3 sequence reads: CASSSPGRALNREAFF. Here the CDR3 DNA reads TGTGCCAGCAGTTCACCCGGACGGGCTCTGAACAGGGAAGCTTTCTTT.